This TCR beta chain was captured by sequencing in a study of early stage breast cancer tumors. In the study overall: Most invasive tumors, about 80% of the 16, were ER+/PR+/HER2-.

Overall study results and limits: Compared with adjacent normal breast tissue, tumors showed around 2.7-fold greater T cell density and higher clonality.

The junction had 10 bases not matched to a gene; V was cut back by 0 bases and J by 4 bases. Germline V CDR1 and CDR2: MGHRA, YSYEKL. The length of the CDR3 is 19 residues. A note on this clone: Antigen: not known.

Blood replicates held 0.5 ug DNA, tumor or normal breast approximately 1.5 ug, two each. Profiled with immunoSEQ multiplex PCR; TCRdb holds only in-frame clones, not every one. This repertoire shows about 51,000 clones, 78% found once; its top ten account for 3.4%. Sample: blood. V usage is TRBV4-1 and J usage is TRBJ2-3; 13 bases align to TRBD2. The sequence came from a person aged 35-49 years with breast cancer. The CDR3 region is CASSQEGTSGTARSDTQYF. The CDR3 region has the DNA TGCGCCAGCAGCCAAGAAGGGACTAGCGGGACCGCACGTTCAGATACGCAGTATTTT.